The 23 T cell receptor beta chains below all came from one sample that was sequenced in a study of patients and donors after allogeneic stem cell transplantation. One entry per CDR3 protein results from TCRdb running MiXCR on the RT-PCR reads. The table lists approximately 210,000 distinct CDR3 sequences, around two fifths of them singletons. Specimen: blood, either unsorted or a sorted T cell fraction (not recorded which). All receptors derive from a human donor who was either an allogeneic HSCT recipient or a stem cell or donor lymphocyte infusion donor (not recorded which). It is not recorded whose cells these are; they may come from a transplant donor.

The rearrangement uses TRBV7-2 and TRBJ1-6; D ambiguous. Germline lookup yields CDR1 SGHTA and CDR2 FQGNSA. V shed 5 bases and J shed 6 bases, with 14 bases lying between them. There are 15 residues in the CDR3. This CDR3 reads CASSPGRAGNSPLHF. The CDR3 nucleotides are TGTGCCAGCAGCCCCGGAAGGGCGGGTAATTCACCCCTCCACTTT.

The CDR3 here is CASSNGQGTVYEQYF. CDR3 in DNA: TGTGCCAGCAGTAACGGACAGGGGACGGTCTACGAGCAGTACTTC. This chain connects TRBV6-5 to TRBJ2-7; 9 positions match TRBD1. The CDR3 has 15 residues. Germline CDR1 and CDR2: MNHEY and SVGAGI. V gave up 5 bases and J gave up 3 bases; unmatched junction bases: 8.

A few counts support this clonotype. This chain joins TRBV14 and TRBJ1-4; D might be TRBD1 (5 bases). This CDR3 region has 12 residues. The V end lost 1 base, the J end lost 11 bases, and 8 bases lay between the germline ends. The germline CDR1 and CDR2 sequences are SGHDN and FVKESK. This chain's CDR3 is CASSQVTGKLFF. The CDR3 region has the DNA TGTGCCAGCAGCCAAGTAACAGGCAAACTGTTTTTT.

This clonotype was picked up a small number of times. This chain links TRBV29-1 with TRBJ1-3, with 10 bases aligning to TRBD1. Germline V CDR1 and CDR2: SQVTM, ANQGSEA. The CDR3 has 16 residues. V lost 2 bases, J lost 1 base, and 5 bases stayed unmatched. The CDR3 spells CSVESTGGWSGNTIYF. The CDR3 DNA is TGCAGCGTTGAATCGACAGGGGGCTGGTCTGGAAACACCATATATTTT.

The V call is TRBV5-5, the J call TRBJ2-3; no firm D call. CDR3 length: 14 amino acids. V lost 0 bases, J lost 3 bases, and 8 bases lay in between. CDR1 is SGHKS, CDR2 YYEKEE, per germline (reference sequence). The CDR3 region is CASSLDVRTDTQYF. CDR3 nucleotide sequence: TGTGCCAGCAGCTTGGATGTCAGAACAGATACGCAGTATTTT.

The chain couples TRBV4-3 to TRBJ1-2; the match to TRBD1 covers 8 bases. V lost 3 bases, J lost 3 bases, and 12 bases stayed unmatched. The CDR3 covers 17 residues. From germline, CDR1 is LGHNA and CDR2 YSLEER. This CDR3 reads CASSHTTGERWDYGYTF. In DNA form, the CDR3 reads TGCGCCAGCAGCCATACGACAGGGGAGAGGTGGGACTATGGCTACACCTTC.

The chain employs TRBV29-1 and TRBJ2-1; TRBD1 aligns across 9 bases. The CDR3 sequence is 13 residues long. Losses at the gene ends were 6 bases for V and 4 bases for J; bases not matched to a gene: 4. In germline, CDR1 is SQVTM, CDR2 ANQGSEA. Here the CDR3 reads CSVLGTGYNEQFF. CDR3 sequence (DNA): TGCAGCGTGCTCGGGACAGGGTACAATGAGCAGTTCTTC.

CDR3 DNA: TGTGCCAGCAGCCAAACCACTACCTACGAGCAGTACTTC. Translating gives CASSQTTTYEQYF. The rearrangement uses TRBV5-6 and TRBJ2-7; D not certain. Germline CDR1 and CDR2: SGHDT and YYEEEE. The CDR3 has 13 residues. Trimming removed 4 bases from V and 2 bases from J, with 10 bases in between.

The chain couples TRBV4-3 to TRBJ1-1; TRBD1 matches 9 bases. Germline V gene sequence: CDR1 LGHNA, CDR2 YSLEER. The V and J ends lost 4 bases and 7 bases, in that order; junction bases with no gene match: 7. CDR3 length equals 14 residues. This CDR3 reads CASSPTGGLGEAFF. The CDR3 DNA is TGCGCCAGCAGCCCCACAGGGGGCCTTGGTGAAGCTTTCTTT.

This clonotype was recorded a few times. This chain links TRBV20-1 with TRBJ1-1; D uncertain. CDR3 length: 14 amino acids. The ends were cut back, 2 bases at V and 1 base at J, with 11 bases in the middle. Germline-derived CDR1 and CDR2 are DFQATT and SNEGSKA (reference sequence). CDR3 residues: CSARLEGSNTEAFF. The DNA of the CDR3 is TGCAGTGCTAGACTAGAGGGCTCGAACACTGAAGCTTTCTTT.

The CDR3 region has the DNA TGTGCCAGCAGTGGTTCGGTATCCTCCTACGAGCAGTACTTC. It translates to CASSGSVSSYEQYF. The gene calls are TRBV2 and TRBJ2-7; D not resolved. With 4 bases removed from V and 0 bases from J, the gap between germline ends came to 10 bases. CDR1 is SNHLY and CDR2 is FYNNEI in the germline V gene. This CDR3 region has 14 residues.

This chain uses TRBV10-3 with TRBJ2-7; the D is unclear. V was shortened by 3 bases and J by 0 bases, with 0 bases between the two germline ends. The CDR3 is made up of 11 amino acids. Looked up from germline, CDR1 is ENHRY and CDR2 is SYGVKD. CDR3 nucleotides: TGTGCCATCAGTGACTCCTACGAGCAGTACTTC. This encodes CAISDSYEQYF.

The rearrangement uses TRBV12-3 or TRBV12-4 and TRBJ1-1; no clear D. This CDR3 comprises 9 residues. V lost 8 bases and J lost 11, with 9 bases in between. For the CDR3, the DNA is TGTGCCAGCGCGAGAGAGGCTTTCTTT. It specifies CASAREAFF.

This clonotype has more than one count but fewer than ten. The chain links TRBV27 to TRBJ1-2; weak D call: TRBD1 (5 bases). Germline CDR1 MNHEY, CDR2 SMNVEV (reference sequence). With 0 bases removed from V and 5 bases from J, the gap between germline ends came to 13 bases. CDR3 size: 15 residues. CDR3 sequence: CASSLSGRNAYGYTF. CDR3 DNA sequence: TGTGCCAGCAGTTTATCGGGACGAAACGCTTATGGCTACACCTTC.

The chain is built from TRBV5-1 and TRBJ2-7; D possibly uses TRBD1 or TRBD2 (5 bases each). The CDR3 has 15 amino acids. Between the trimmed V and J ends, which lost 4 bases and 2 bases, there was a span of 16 bases. Germline V gene sequence: CDR1 SGHRS, CDR2 YFSETQ. This CDR3 reads CASSPHPGPPYEQYF. Written as DNA, the CDR3 is TGCGCCAGCAGCCCCCATCCGGGACCCCCCTACGAGCAGTACTTC.

The chain uses TRBV4-3 and TRBJ1-5; TRBD1 might be the D (5 bases). CDR1 is LGHNA and CDR2 is YSLEER in the germline V gene. Trimming stripped 4 bases from V and 10 bases from J, with 20 bases between. There are 15 residues in the CDR3. The CDR3 reads CASSRGVGSEGPQHF. The CDR3 DNA sequence: TGCGCCAGCAGCCGGGGGGTGGGGAGCGAGGGACCCCAGCATTTT.

The CDR3 reads CSARVWDFHNEQFF. CDR3 DNA: TGCAGTGCTAGAGTTTGGGACTTTCACAATGAGCAGTTCTTC. The chain links TRBV20-1 to TRBJ2-1; tentative D call: TRBD2 (6 bases). CDR1 DFQATT and CDR2 SNEGSKA come from the germline V gene (reference sequence). Trimming left V 1 base short and J 5 bases short, with 12 bases between. There are 14 residues in the CDR3.

The rearrangement joins TRBV4-3 to TRBJ2-1, with D unclear. The CDR3 is 14 amino acids. The germline V and J ends were trimmed by 0 bases and 4 bases, with 7 bases remaining between them. Per germline, CDR1 LGHNA and CDR2 YSLEER. CDR3 protein: CASSQDTTYNEQFF. The CDR3 nucleotides are TGCGCCAGCAGCCAAGATACAACTTACAATGAGCAGTTCTTC.

This clonotype was counted only a few times. The genes are TRBV20-1 and TRBJ1-1; D perhaps matches TRBD1 (5 bases). The germline V gene encodes CDR1 DFQATT and CDR2 SNEGSKA (reference sequence). V lost 0 bases and J 2 bases, leaving 10 bases between the germline ends. The CDR3 runs to 14 residues. CDR3 amino acids: CSARDTTENTEAFF. The CDR3 DNA sequence: TGCAGTGCTAGAGACACGACAGAAAACACTGAAGCTTTCTTT.

The chain couples TRBV7-9 to TRBJ2-7; D is perhaps TRBD2 (6 bases). V lost 3 bases, J lost 5 bases, and 17 bases lay in between. This CDR3 has 15 amino acids. CDR1 SEHNR and CDR2 FQNEAQ come from the germline V gene (reference sequence). The CDR3 coding sequence is TGTGCCAGCAGCTTTCTCTCAGGGAGGTCGGACGAGCAGTACTTC. It specifies CASSFLSGRSDEQYF.

The chain carries TRBV6-6 and TRBJ1-6, with D uncertain. The length of the CDR3 is 14 residues. Germline CDR1 is MNHNY and CDR2 is SVGAGI (reference sequence). V dropped 6 bases and J dropped 4 bases, with 10 bases sitting between them. The CDR3 region is CASSPGMYNSPLHF. The CDR3 DNA reads TGTGCCAGCAGCCCGGGGATGTATAATTCACCCCTCCACTTT.

This clonotype was seen once. The chain employs TRBV27 and TRBJ1-5; 7 bases align to TRBD1. Trimming at V came to 5 bases and at J to 6 bases, leaving 7 bases not matched to a gene. The CDR3 totals 14 residues. The germline CDR1 and CDR2 sequences are MNHEY and SMNVEV (reference sequence). DNA for the CDR3: TGTGCCAGCAGTATTACAGGGGCCCGTCAGCCCCAGCATTTT. Its translation: CASSITGARQPQHF.

The chain uses TRBV18 and TRBJ1-2, with D hard to call. The CDR3 is 16 residues long. Between the trimmed V and J ends, which lost 1 base and 0 bases, there was a span of 12 bases. Germline CDR1 and CDR2: KGHSH and LQKENI. For the CDR3, the DNA is TGTGCCAGCTCACCACTCCTGACCGATCCTAACTATGGCTACACCTTC. This translates into CASSPLLTDPNYGYTF.